Below are 15 T cell receptor beta chains sequenced from a single sample in a study of regulatory T cells in long-lasting Graves disease. The time point was: newly diagnosed GD, antithyroid drugs for less than 3 months. With RNA extracted from PBMCs as input, the TCR library was made. Combining iRepertoire HTBI primers with Arm-PCR of CDR3 regions, the authors built TCR beta libraries. TCRdb itself ran the multiplex PCR reads through MiXCR, one entry per CDR3 protein. Of around 400,000 distinct CDR3 sequences in the sample, less than 20% are singletons; the top ten hold about a fifth. The sample consisted of peripheral blood mononuclear cells (PBMCs), taken at new diagnosis, from a patient treated with antithyroid drugs. All receptors come from a female donor with Graves disease.

The gene calls are TRBV5-1 and TRBJ1-5; D remains ambiguous. Deletions cut 4 bases from V and 7 bases from J, with 15 bases between. The length of the CDR3 is 14 residues. Germline V gene data show CDR1 as SGHRS and CDR2 as YFSETQ. CDR3 loop: CASSPDSGGQPQHF. CDR3 coding DNA: TGCGCCAGCAGCCCTGATTCGGGTGGGCAGCCCCAGCATTTT.

This clonotype was counted between two and nine times. The chain has TRBV19 and TRBJ1-1; D is undetermined. Trimming removed 3 bases at V and 1 base at J, with 15 bases between. The CDR3 totals 16 residues. Germline V CDR1 and CDR2: LNHDA, SQIVND (reference sequence). The CDR3 spells CASSMQRMWANTEAFF. CDR3 in DNA: TGTGCCAGTAGTATGCAAAGGATGTGGGCGAACACTGAAGCTTTCTTT.

This clonotype has a count of ten or more. The chain couples TRBV7-2 to TRBJ2-1; a possible D gene is TRBD2 (6 bases). The germline V gene has CDR1 SGHTA and CDR2 FQGNSA. The CDR3 extends over 21 amino acids. V was shortened by 5 bases and J by 4 bases, with 33 bases between the two germline ends. In nucleotides, the CDR3 is TGTGCCAGCAGCGGTAGCCCTAGGGGACTCCCCGCGGGACTCCTTTACAATGAGCAGTTCTTC. It yields the protein CASSGSPRGLPAGLLYNEQFF.

The chain is built from TRBV11-3 and TRBJ1-1; no definite D call. This CDR3 is built from 15 residues. Germline values: CDR1 SGHNT, CDR2 YENEEA. V was trimmed by 4 bases and J by 1 base, leaving 13 bases between them. CDR3 coding DNA: TGTGCCAGCAGCTCTTACCCTGGGAGGAACACTGAAGCTTTCTTT. This sequence encodes CASSSYPGRNTEAFF.

The chain is built from TRBV6-2 or TRBV6-3 and TRBJ1-1; tentative D call: TRBD1 (5 bases). V lost 6 bases and J lost 1, with 15 bases in between. The CDR3 covers 15 residues. Germline loops: CDR1 MNHEY, CDR2 SVGEGT. CDR3 amino acids: CASRDPFRGNTEAFF. The CDR3 region has the DNA TGTGCCAGCAGGGACCCTTTTAGGGGGAACACTGAAGCTTTCTTT.

The chain combines TRBV12-3 or TRBV12-4 with TRBJ1-2, with TRBD1 as a possible D gene (6 bases). The CDR3 extends over 16 amino acids. Trimming removed 5 bases from V and 0 bases from J, with 16 bases in between. The CDR3 sequence is CASSLRGGLTNYGYTF. The CDR3, as DNA: TGTGCCAGCAGTCTCCGGGGGGGCCTTACTAACTATGGCTACACCTTC.

The CDR3: CASSLSTPRGFYGYTF. CDR3 bases: TGTGCCAGCAGTTTATCAACCCCCAGAGGGTTCTATGGCTACACCTTC. The chain uses TRBV27 and TRBJ1-2; D ambiguous. The CDR3 is 16 amino acids. Germline CDR1 is MNHEY and CDR2 is SMNVEV (reference sequence). Between the trimmed V and J ends, which lost 0 bases and 4 bases, there was a span of 15 bases.

For this clonotype: With a much larger clone just one base away, this may be a read error. The rearrangement uses TRBV20-1 and TRBJ2-1, with 10 bases fitting TRBD1. Germline V gives CDR1 DFQATT, CDR2 SNEGSKA (reference sequence). The V segment lost 4 bases and the J segment 10 bases; nucleotides outside the gene matches: 10. The CDR3 is 14 amino acids. The CDR3 is CSATRQGAIYEQFF. CDR3 coding DNA: TGCAGTGCTACTCGACAGGGGGCGATCTACGAGCAGTTCTTC.

This clonotype showed up many times. The rearrangement joins TRBV12-3 or TRBV12-4 to TRBJ1-2, with D perhaps matching TRBD1 (5 bases). This CDR3 is 16 amino acids long. V lost 3 bases and J 2 bases, leaving 16 bases between the germline ends. The CDR3 bases are TGTGCCAGCAGTTTGAGATACTTACAGGAGAACTATGGCTACACCTTC. It translates to CASSLRYLQENYGYTF.

V gene TRBV2 combines with J gene TRBJ1-5; 7 bases align to TRBD1. CDR1 and CDR2 (germline): SNHLY, FYNNEI. The CDR3 is made up of 14 amino acids. V lost 3 bases, J lost 7 bases, and 6 bases stayed unmatched. The CDR3 protein is CASSEAGGEQPQHF. The DNA of the CDR3 is TGTGCCAGCAGTGAGGCAGGGGGAGAACAGCCCCAGCATTTT.

This clonotype was seen a handful of times. This rearrangement joins TRBV11-2 to TRBJ2-5; D perhaps matches TRBD1 (5 bases). The V gene lost 3 bases and the J gene lost 2 bases, with 13 bases spanning the gap. From germline, CDR1 is SGHAT and CDR2 FQNNGV. This CDR3 is built from 15 residues. The CDR3 here is CASSFLRQGQETQYF. The CDR3 DNA reads as TGTGCCAGCAGCTTCCTCCGGCAGGGTCAAGAGACCCAGTACTTC.

This clonotype was recorded many times. The chain recombines TRBV6-5 with TRBJ2-3, with D perhaps TRBD2 (11 bases). Between the trimmed V and J ends, which lost 2 bases and 2 bases, there was a span of 29 bases. This CDR3 has 21 residues. Germline values: CDR1 MNHEY, CDR2 SVGAGI. The CDR3 bases are TGTGCCAGCAGTTACCCCGCGACAGGGGGCATGGGACTAGCGGCCACAGATACGCAGTATTTT. This sequence encodes CASSYPATGGMGLAATDTQYF.

This clonotype came up many times. This chain links TRBV11-2 with TRBJ1-1; D gene unclear. The CDR3 totals 15 residues. CDR1 and CDR2 (germline): SGHAT, FQNNGV. V lost 5 bases, J lost 0 bases, and 13 bases lay in between. The CDR3 sequence: CASSPDSAMNTEAFF. CDR3 nucleotide sequence: TGTGCCAGCAGCCCCGACTCCGCGATGAACACTGAAGCTTTCTTT.

This clonotype was counted many times. The V gene is TRBV20-1, the J gene TRBJ2-6; no definite D call. The CDR3 loop spans 17 amino acids. Germline V gene data show CDR1 as DFQATT and CDR2 as SNEGSKA (reference sequence). Trimming pared 1 base from V and 0 bases from J, leaving 13 bases between. CDR3 region: CSARVQGQSSGANVLTF. For the CDR3, the DNA is TGCAGTGCTAGAGTTCAAGGGCAAAGCTCTGGGGCCAACGTCCTGACTTTC.

V gene TRBV11-2 combines with J gene TRBJ1-6; TRBD1 matches at 8 bases. The CDR3 is 14 amino acids. The V gene end was trimmed by 5 bases and the J gene end by 5 bases; junction bases not matched to a gene: 2. Germline CDR1 reads SGHAT; CDR2 reads FQNNGV. The CDR3 loop reads CASSRTGNNSPLHF. CDR3 bases: TGTGCCAGCAGCCGGACAGGGAATAATTCACCCCTCCACTTT.